This T cell receptor (beta chain) emerged from a study of regulatory dendritic cells for organ transplantation. Study at large: Regulatory dendritic cells came from monocytes given vitamin D3 and IL-10. LPS was added to dendritic cell cultures on day 6. General study findings and limits: Memory CD8+ clonal expansion seemed more limited with regulatory than mature dendritic cells.

Sequencing was performed with immunoSEQ multiplex PCR; in TCRdb, only in-frame clones are kept and a portion is missing. The sample contains 20,000 to 25,000 clones, 85% of which appear only once. As to this clone: As yet, its antigen is unknown.

Sorted subsets were CFSE-labeled and cultured approximately 5 days with allogeneic dendritic cells. FACS sorted CD4+ or CD8+ T cells into CD45RA+ naive and CD45RO+ memory. The CDR3 has 15 amino acids. Losses at the gene ends were 4 bases for V and 4 bases for J; bases not matched to a gene: 9. Germline V gene data show CDR1 as LGHNA and CDR2 as YNFKEQ. This rearrangement joins TRBV4-2 to TRBJ2-7; the match to TRBD2 covers 8 bases. The source material was naive CD4+ T cells from blood cultured with dendritic cells. Indicated subset: CD45RA+ naive T cells. The clonotype comes from a human donor in good health. CDR3 residues: CASSRVGGAVYEQYF. The CDR3 DNA follows: TGTGCCAGCAGCCGAGTCGGGGGGGCGGTGTACGAGCAGTACTTC.